This entry lists 7 T cell receptor beta chains sequenced from one sample in a study of neurological immune-mediated disorders. TCRdb recomputed calls from the 5' RACE reads with MiXCR, one row per CDR3 protein. In the table there are about 59,000 distinct CDR3 sequences, about an eighth of which are singletons. The sample was PBMCs. These receptor sequences come from an older woman with HTLV-1-associated myelopathy (HAM/TSP).

This clonotype has at least ten counts. This chain uses TRBV29-1 with TRBJ2-7; 7 bases are a match to TRBD2. The CDR3 is 13 amino acids. Germline V gene lookup returns CDR1 SQVTM and CDR2 ANQGSEA. V shed 7 bases, J shed 0 bases, and the junction held 6 bases outside the gene matches. Here the CDR3 DNA reads TGCAGCGCCCGCGGGGGTTCCTCCTACGAGCAGTACTTC. The encoded protein is CSARGGSSYEQYF.

This clonotype was detected ten times or more. The CDR3 reads CASSKIGLAGASDTQYF. In nucleotides, the CDR3 is TGTGCCAGCAGCAAAATAGGACTAGCGGGAGCCTCAGATACGCAGTATTTT. The chain carries TRBV21-1 and TRBJ2-3; the table's D call of TRBD2 was not tested on the DNA. TRBV21-1 is designated a pseudogene. The CDR3 is 17 amino acids.

This clonotype was observed many times. This chain connects TRBV5-1 to TRBJ2-1; 10 bases line up with TRBD2. V trimming: 4 bases; J trimming: 3 bases; junction bases outside the gene matches: 10. This CDR3 is built from 17 residues. CDR1 is SGHRS, CDR2 YFSETQ, per germline. CDR3 nucleotide sequence: TGCGCCAGCAGCGCAGTAGACCTAGCGGGAGTCTACAATGAGCAGTTCTTC. Translation gives CASSAVDLAGVYNEQFF.

The gene calls are TRBV10-3 and TRBJ2-1; TRBD2 agrees at 15 bases. This CDR3 is 16 amino acids long. Germline assignment: CDR1 ENHRY and CDR2 SYGVKD. Trimming removed 6 bases from V and 7 bases from J; junction bases left unmatched: 7. The CDR3 is CAISLPGLAGGNEQFF. The DNA for the CDR3 is TGTGCCATCAGCCTACCGGGACTAGCGGGAGGAAATGAGCAGTTCTTC.

Many counts were recorded for this clonotype. The V call is TRBV2, the J call TRBJ1-3; D is ambiguous. The CDR3 is 15 amino acids. Germline assignment: CDR1 SNHLY and CDR2 FYNNEI. V lost 4 bases and J lost 0, with 10 bases in between. The CDR3 DNA sequence: TGTGCCAGCAGTGGAGTACGGTTCTCTGGAAACACCATATATTTT. Translation gives CASSGVRFSGNTIYF.

This clonotype was observed at least ten times. The chain recombines TRBV5-1 with TRBJ2-3; 7 bases align to TRBD2. CDR3 size: 13 residues. Unmatched junction bases numbered 5, after V lost 4 bases and J lost 6 bases. Germline V CDR1 and CDR2: SGHRS, YFSETQ. The CDR3 nucleotides are TGCGCCAGCAGCGGAAATAGCGGGGATACGCAGTATTTT. As protein: CASSGNSGDTQYF. The full variable domain, rest sourced from reference TRBV5-1 and TRBJ2-3, is KAGVTQTPRYLIKTRGQQVTLSCSPISGHRSVSWYQQTPGQGLQFLFEYFSETQRNKGNFPGRFSGRQFSNSRSEMNVSTLELGDSALYLCASSGNSGDTQYFGPGTRLTVL.

A remark on this clonotype: A much larger clone differs from this one at a single base, so this may be a read error. Without the conserved terminal phenylalanine or tryptophan, this CDR3 likely stems from a read error. V usage is TRBV5-1 and J usage is TRBJ1-2, with D maybe TRBD1 (5 bases). Trimming stripped 4 bases from V and 5 bases from J, with 9 bases between. Germline CDR1 SGHRS, CDR2 YFSETQ. This CDR3 region has 12 residues. The CDR3 bases are TGCGCCAGCAGCGAACCAGGGTATGGCTACACCGTC. This translates into CASSEPGYGYTV.